The 21 T cell receptor beta chains below were found in one sample sequenced in a study of T cell repertoires in cytomegalovirus infection. TCRdb re-analysed the reads in MiXCR, keeping a single row per CDR3 protein. The repertoire holds roughly 990,000 distinct CDR3 sequences, with 31% as singletons. Their antigens remain unidentified. The sequencing here drew on cultured CD8+ T cells from PBMCs, taken from culture after CMV antigen stimulation. Every receptor here comes from a human donor in good health (CMV status not recorded). Some clones in this sample may be carry-over from other donors' samples.

For this clonotype: This may come from a read error, since a much larger clone is one base off. As the CDR3 is not closed by the conserved phenylalanine or tryptophan, this likely results from a read error. This chain joins TRBV6-6 and TRBJ1-2; D gene uncertain. Per the germline V gene, CDR1 is MNHNY and CDR2 is SVGAGI (reference sequence). V was pared by 5 bases and J by 5 bases, with 6 bases between. The CDR3 is 11 residues long. The DNA of the CDR3 is TGTGCCAGCAGTAAATCTTATGGCTACACCCTC. Translation: CASSKSYGYTL.

This clonotype was seen more than once but under ten times. The chain joins TRBV19 to TRBJ1-1; unclear D gene. The CDR3 length is 11 residues. Trimming removed 10 bases at V and 4 bases at J, with 10 bases between. CDR1 LNHDA and CDR2 SQIVND come from the germline V gene (reference sequence). CDR3 amino acids: CATDWGTEAFF. Here the CDR3 DNA reads TGTGCCACCGATTGGGGCACTGAAGCTTTCTTT.

The rearrangement joins TRBV5-5 to TRBJ1-2, with TRBD1 as a possible D gene (5 bases). Trimming shortened V by 0 bases and J by 0 bases, and 9 bases separated the two germline ends. From germline, CDR1 is SGHKS and CDR2 YYEKEE (reference sequence). This CDR3 region has 15 residues. CDR3 DNA: TGTGCCAGCAGCTTGGAGGGGATAGCTAACTATGGCTACACCTTC. It specifies CASSLEGIANYGYTF. Filled out from reference TRBV5-5 and TRBJ1-2, the complete variable domain reads DAGVTQSPTHLIKTRGQQVTLRCSPISGHKSVSWYQQVLGQGPQFIFQYYEKEERGRGNFPDRFSARQFPNYSSELNVNALLLGDSALYLCASSLEGIANYGYTFGSGTRLTVV.

The CDR3 here is CASSSRSKNTGELFF. DNA of the CDR3: TGTGCCAGCAGCTCCCGATCGAAGAACACCGGGGAGCTGTTTTTT. V is TRBV7-9 and J is TRBJ2-2, with D unresolved. V dropped 4 bases and J dropped 1 base, with 10 bases sitting between them. Germline V gene data show CDR1 as SEHNR and CDR2 as FQNEAQ (reference sequence). The CDR3 consists of 15 residues.

This clonotype was counted between two and nine times. The V call is TRBV11-2, the J call TRBJ2-7; D remains ambiguous. Germline V gene data show CDR1 as SGHAT and CDR2 as FQNNGV. Trimming pared 2 bases from V and 4 bases from J, leaving 9 bases between. This CDR3 has 13 amino acids. This chain's CDR3 is CASSLMVVYEQYF. CDR3 DNA sequence: TGTGCCAGCAGCTTAATGGTAGTGTACGAGCAGTACTTC.

This chain connects TRBV7-8 to TRBJ1-1, with D perhaps TRBD1 (5 bases). The CDR3 consists of 19 residues. V was shortened by 5 bases and J by 4 bases, with 29 bases between the two germline ends. The germline gives CDR1 SGHVS, CDR2 FQNEAQ. The DNA for the CDR3 is TGTGCCAGCAGCCGAAGCTTCGTTACACCGGGGGACCCGGGCACTGAAGCTTTCTTT. It specifies CASSRSFVTPGDPGTEAFF.

The chain employs TRBV5-1 and TRBJ2-7, with a weak D call TRBD1 (5 bases). Trimming shortened V by 3 bases and J by 6 bases, and 13 bases separated the two germline ends. The CDR3 covers 13 residues. Germline-derived CDR1 and CDR2 are SGHRS and YFSETQ. In nucleotides, the CDR3 is TGCGCCAGCAGCTGGTCTACAGGTCGCGAGCAGTACTTC. It translates to CASSWSTGREQYF.

This clonotype was observed once. The chain carries TRBV20-1 and TRBJ2-1; 8 nucleotides match TRBD1. The germline CDR1 and CDR2 sequences are DFQATT and SNEGSKA (reference sequence). Losses at the gene ends were 0 bases for V and 8 bases for J; bases not matched to a gene: 9. This CDR3 has 15 residues. The DNA of the CDR3 is TGCAGTGCTAGAGAGATAGGGACAGGTGATTATGAGCAGTTCTTC. Encoded protein: CSAREIGTGDYEQFF.

V is TRBV19 and J is TRBJ1-2; D possibly corresponds to TRBD1 (5 bases). This CDR3 comprises 15 residues. CDR1 LNHDA and CDR2 SQIVND come from the germline V gene (reference sequence). Trimming removed 3 bases from V and 6 bases from J, with 17 bases in between. CDR3 bases: TGTGCCAGTAGTATGACAGTACTTTCTTCTAATGGCTACACCTTC. The encoded protein is CASSMTVLSSNGYTF.

The V and J genes are TRBV27 and TRBJ1-2; the D gene is possibly TRBD1 (6 bases). The V end was cut by 0 bases, the J end by 3 bases, with 14 bases between. CDR1 is MNHEY, CDR2 SMNVEV, per germline (reference sequence). CDR3 length: 16 amino acids. The CDR3 sequence: CASSLSNSGGHYGYTF. The CDR3 DNA follows: TGTGCCAGCAGTTTATCGAATTCCGGGGGCCACTATGGCTACACCTTC.

On this clonotype itself: The junction departs from the called germline gene at one end, perhaps through a read error. The rearrangement uses TRBV6-5 and TRBJ1-1; perhaps TRBD1 as D (5 bases). Germline CDR1 is MNHEY and CDR2 is SVGAGI. The CDR3 contains 16 residues. For the CDR3, the DNA is TGTACCAGCAGTTACGAATCGGCAGGGAAGGCAACTGAAGCTTTCTTT. Protein sequence: CTSSYESAGKATEAFF.

Regarding this clonotype: Relative to the germline gene, one junction end is altered; a read error may explain this. The chain links TRBV11-3 to TRBJ2-1, with D possibly being TRBD2 (7 bases). The CDR3 covers 16 residues. CDR1 and CDR2 from the germline V gene are SGHNT and YENEEA. The CDR3 DNA is TGTGTCAGCAGCTTAGATGTGGCGGGGGCATACAATGAGCAGTTCTTC. Its translation is CVSSLDVAGAYNEQFF. The full variable domain, its missing parts supplied by reference TRBV11-3 and TRBJ2-1, is EAGVVQSPRYKIIEKKQPVAFWCNPISGHNTLYWYLQNLGQGPELLIRYENEEAVDDSQLPKDRFSAERLKGVDSTLKIQPAELGDSAVYLCVSSLDVAGAYNEQFFGPGTRLTVL.

There are a few counts of this clonotype. The chain couples TRBV2 to TRBJ2-1; TRBD1 or TRBD2 may be the D gene (6 bases each). With 2 bases removed from V and 1 base from J, the gap between germline ends came to 9 bases. Germline-derived CDR1 and CDR2 are SNHLY and FYNNEI. This CDR3 region has 15 residues. The CDR3 region is CASSELGGSYNEQFF. The CDR3 region has the DNA TGTGCCAGCAGTGAATTAGGGGGGTCCTACAATGAGCAGTTCTTC.

This chain connects TRBV5-4 to TRBJ2-2; possible D gene TRBD2, 5 bases. The CDR3 length is 14 residues. The germline V gene encodes CDR1 SGHNT and CDR2 YYREEE (reference sequence). V shed 7 bases and J shed 1 base, with 11 bases lying between them. The CDR3: CASSGKGNTGELFF. CDR3 nucleotides: TGTGCCAGCTCGGGAAAGGGGAACACCGGGGAGCTGTTTTTT.

The chain has TRBV2 and TRBJ2-5, with D possibly being TRBD2 (5 bases). Germline CDR1 reads SNHLY; CDR2 reads FYNNEI. The CDR3 has 12 residues. The V gene lost 7 bases and the J gene lost 3 bases, with 9 bases spanning the gap. The CDR3 DNA reads TGTGCCAGCATCGGGGTCGAAGAGACCCAGTACTTC. It yields the protein CASIGVEETQYF. The whole variable domain, remainder taken from reference TRBV2 and TRBJ2-5, is EPEVTQTPSHQVTQMGQEVILRCVPISNHLYFYWYRQILGQKVEFLVSFYNNEISEKSEIFDDQFSVERPDGSNFTLKIRSTKLEDSAMYFCASIGVEETQYFGPGTRLLVL.

In its sample, this clonotype was seen a few times. The rearrangement links TRBV6-5 to TRBJ2-3; D may be TRBD1 or TRBD2 (6 bases each). CDR1 and CDR2 (germline): MNHEY, SVGAGI. Trimming removed 2 bases from V and 0 bases from J, with 12 bases in between. This CDR3 is 16 amino acids long. CDR3 sequence: CASSYGRGGSTDTQYF. CDR3 in DNA: TGTGCCAGCAGTTACGGGAGAGGGGGGAGCACAGATACGCAGTATTTT.

This clonotype was detected many times. The chain is built from TRBV7-9 and TRBJ2-5; 8 bases agree with TRBD1. J gave up 3 bases and V 2 bases, and 8 bases lay outside the gene matches. Looked up from germline, CDR1 is SEHNR and CDR2 is FQNEAQ (reference sequence). The CDR3 consists of 16 residues. The CDR3 reads CASSLHGQGREETQYF. The DNA of the CDR3 is TGTGCCAGCAGCTTACACGGACAGGGTAGAGAAGAGACCCAGTACTTC. Looking up the rest from reference TRBV7-9 and TRBJ2-5 gives the full variable domain: DTGVSQNPRHKITKRGQNVTFRCDPISEHNRLYWYRQTLGQGPEFLTYFQNEAQLEKSRLLSDRFSAERPKGSFSTLEIQRTEQGDSAMYLCASSLHGQGREETQYFGPGTRLLVL.

The sample holds a few counts of this clonotype. This chain connects TRBV4-1 to TRBJ2-1; D not certain. CDR3 length: 14 residues. CDR1 MGHRA and CDR2 YSYEKL come from the germline V gene. The V and J ends lost 0 bases and 4 bases respectively, with 7 bases between them. Written as DNA, the CDR3 is TGCGCCAGCAGCCAAGATTCCGCATACAATGAGCAGTTCTTC. Protein product: CASSQDSAYNEQFF.

This clonotype was recorded many times. The chain employs TRBV6-5 and TRBJ2-7; D unclear. Germline values: CDR1 MNHEY, CDR2 SVGAGI. Trimming shortened V by 5 bases and J by 2 bases, and 25 bases separated the two germline ends. The CDR3 covers 18 residues. CDR3 bases: TGTGCCAGCAGTACCAATTTCGGGCCCCGGACGTCCACCTACGAGCAGTACTTC. This sequence encodes CASSTNFGPRTSTYEQYF.

This clonotype was counted only a few times. The chain carries TRBV28 and TRBJ2-2, with D tentatively TRBD1 (6 bases). CDR1 and CDR2 (germline): MDHEN, SYDVKM. The ends were cut back, 5 bases at V and 1 base at J, with 11 bases in the middle. The CDR3 runs to 15 residues. CDR3 bases: TGTGCCAGCAGTCAGGACAGCTTGAACACCGGGGAGCTGTTTTTT. Protein sequence: CASSQDSLNTGELFF. The complete variable domain, with remaining parts taken from reference TRBV28 and TRBJ2-2, reads DVKVTQSSRYLVKRTGEKVFLECVQDMDHENMFWYRQDPGLGLRLIYFSYDVKMKEKGDIPEGYSVSREKKERFSLILESASTNQTSMYLCASSQDSLNTGELFFGEGSRLTVL.

The V and J genes are TRBV5-5 and TRBJ2-3; D may be TRBD2 (6 bases). Germline-derived CDR1 and CDR2 are SGHKS and YYEKEE (reference sequence). This CDR3 contains 17 residues. Trimming stripped 2 bases from V and 4 bases from J, with 20 bases between. The CDR3 DNA follows: TGTGCCAGCAGCTTTGAGCCGGGACTTCAGGGAGCAGATACGCAGTATTTT. Protein sequence: CASSFEPGLQGADTQYF. The full variable domain, rest sourced from reference TRBV5-5 and TRBJ2-3, is DAGVTQSPTHLIKTRGQQVTLRCSPISGHKSVSWYQQVLGQGPQFIFQYYEKEERGRGNFPDRFSARQFPNYSSELNVNALLLGDSALYLCASSFEPGLQGADTQYFGPGTRLTVL.